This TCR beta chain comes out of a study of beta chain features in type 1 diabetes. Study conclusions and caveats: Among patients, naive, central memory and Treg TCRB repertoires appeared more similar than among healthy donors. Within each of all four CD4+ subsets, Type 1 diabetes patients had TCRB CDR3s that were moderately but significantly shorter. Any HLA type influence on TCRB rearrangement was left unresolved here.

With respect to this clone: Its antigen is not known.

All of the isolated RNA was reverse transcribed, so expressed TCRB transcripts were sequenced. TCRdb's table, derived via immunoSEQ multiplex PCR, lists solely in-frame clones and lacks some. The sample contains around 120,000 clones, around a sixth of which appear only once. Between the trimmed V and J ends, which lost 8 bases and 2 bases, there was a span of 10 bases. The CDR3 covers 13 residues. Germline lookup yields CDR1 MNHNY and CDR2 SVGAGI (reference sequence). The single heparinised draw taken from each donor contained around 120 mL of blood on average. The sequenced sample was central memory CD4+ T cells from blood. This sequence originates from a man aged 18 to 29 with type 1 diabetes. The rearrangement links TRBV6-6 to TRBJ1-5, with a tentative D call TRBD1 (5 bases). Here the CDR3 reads CASGRGGNQPQHF. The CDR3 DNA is TGTGCCAGCGGTAGGGGAGGCAATCAGCCCCAGCATTTT.